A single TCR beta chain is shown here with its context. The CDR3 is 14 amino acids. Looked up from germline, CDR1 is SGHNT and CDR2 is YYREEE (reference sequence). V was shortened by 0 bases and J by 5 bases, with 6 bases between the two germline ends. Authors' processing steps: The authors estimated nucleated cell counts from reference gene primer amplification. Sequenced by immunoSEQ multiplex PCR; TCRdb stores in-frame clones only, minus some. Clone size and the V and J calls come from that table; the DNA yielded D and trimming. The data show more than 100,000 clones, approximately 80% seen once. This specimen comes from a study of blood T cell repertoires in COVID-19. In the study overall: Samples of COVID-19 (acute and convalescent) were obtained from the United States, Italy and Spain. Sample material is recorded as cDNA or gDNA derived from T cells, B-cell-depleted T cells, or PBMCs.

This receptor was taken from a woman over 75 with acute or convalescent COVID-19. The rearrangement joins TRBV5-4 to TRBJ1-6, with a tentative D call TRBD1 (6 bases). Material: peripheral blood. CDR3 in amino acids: CASSLDRDNSPLHF. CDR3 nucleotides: TGTGCCAGCAGCTTGGACAGGGATAATTCACCCCTCCACTTT.